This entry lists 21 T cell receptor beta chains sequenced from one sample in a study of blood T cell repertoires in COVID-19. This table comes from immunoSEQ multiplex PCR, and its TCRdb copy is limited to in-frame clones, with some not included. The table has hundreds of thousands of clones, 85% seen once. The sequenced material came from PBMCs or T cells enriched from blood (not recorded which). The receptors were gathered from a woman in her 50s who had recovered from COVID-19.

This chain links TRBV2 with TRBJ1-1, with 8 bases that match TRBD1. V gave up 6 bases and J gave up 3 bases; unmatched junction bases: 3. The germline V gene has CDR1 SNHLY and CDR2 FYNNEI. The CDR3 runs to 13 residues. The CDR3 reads CASSGQGYTEAFF. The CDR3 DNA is TGTGCCAGCAGCGGACAGGGTTACACTGAAGCTTTCTTT.

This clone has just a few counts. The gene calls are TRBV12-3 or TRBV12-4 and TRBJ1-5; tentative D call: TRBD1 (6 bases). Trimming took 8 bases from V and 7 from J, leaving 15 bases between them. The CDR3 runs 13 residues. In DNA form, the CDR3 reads TGTGCCAGCCAAATGACAGGCTCGCAGCCCCAGCATTTT. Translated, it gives CASQMTGSQPQHF.

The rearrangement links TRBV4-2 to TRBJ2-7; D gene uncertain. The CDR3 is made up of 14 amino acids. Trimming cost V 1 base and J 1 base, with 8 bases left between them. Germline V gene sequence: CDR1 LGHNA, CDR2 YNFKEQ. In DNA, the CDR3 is TGTGCCAGCAGCCAAGCACATTCGTCCTACGAGCAGTACTTC. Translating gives CASSQAHSSYEQYF.

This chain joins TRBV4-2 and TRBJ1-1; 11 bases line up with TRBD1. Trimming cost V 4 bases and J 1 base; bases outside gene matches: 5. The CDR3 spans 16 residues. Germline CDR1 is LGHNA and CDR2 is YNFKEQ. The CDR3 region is CASSPGQGAGNTEAFF. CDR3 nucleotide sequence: TGTGCCAGCAGCCCTGGACAGGGGGCGGGGAACACTGAAGCTTTCTTT.

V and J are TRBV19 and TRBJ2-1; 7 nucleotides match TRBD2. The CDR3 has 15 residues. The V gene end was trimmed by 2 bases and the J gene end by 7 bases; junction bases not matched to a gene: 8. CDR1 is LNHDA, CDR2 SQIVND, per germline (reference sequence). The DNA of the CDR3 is TGTGCCAGTAGTATATCTGCGGGAGAGTGGAATGAGCAGTTCTTC. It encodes CASSISAGEWNEQFF.

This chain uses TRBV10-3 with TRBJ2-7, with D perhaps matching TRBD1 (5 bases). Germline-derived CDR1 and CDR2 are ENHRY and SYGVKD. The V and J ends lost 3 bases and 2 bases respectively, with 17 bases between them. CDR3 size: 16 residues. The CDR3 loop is CAISDPTTDIPYEQYF. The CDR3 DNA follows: TGTGCCATCAGTGACCCTACGACAGATATCCCCTACGAGCAGTACTTC.

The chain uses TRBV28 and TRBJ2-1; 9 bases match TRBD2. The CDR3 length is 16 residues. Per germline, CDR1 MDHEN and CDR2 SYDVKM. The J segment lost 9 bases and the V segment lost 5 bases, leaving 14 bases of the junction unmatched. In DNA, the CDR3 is TGTGCCAGCAGTGCCCACCCGTGGACTAGCGCAGGTGAGCAGTTCTTC. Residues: CASSAHPWTSAGEQFF.

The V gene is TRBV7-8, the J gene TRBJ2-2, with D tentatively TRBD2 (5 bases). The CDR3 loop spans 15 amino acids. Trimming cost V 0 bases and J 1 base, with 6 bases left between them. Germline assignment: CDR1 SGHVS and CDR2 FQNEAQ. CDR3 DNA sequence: TGTGCCAGCAGCTTAGCGCGGGTGAACACCGGGGAGCTGTTTTTT. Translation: CASSLARVNTGELFF.

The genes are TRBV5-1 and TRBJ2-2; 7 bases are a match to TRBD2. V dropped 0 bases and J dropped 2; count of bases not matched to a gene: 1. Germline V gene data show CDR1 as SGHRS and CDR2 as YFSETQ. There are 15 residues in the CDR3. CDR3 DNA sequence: TGCGCCAGCAGCTTGGCGGGGGGAAACACCGGGGAGCTGTTTTTT. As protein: CASSLAGGNTGELFF.

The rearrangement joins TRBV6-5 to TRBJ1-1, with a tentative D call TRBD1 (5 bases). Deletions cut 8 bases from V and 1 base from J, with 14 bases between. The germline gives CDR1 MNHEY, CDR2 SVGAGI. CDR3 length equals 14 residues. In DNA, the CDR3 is TGTGCCAGCGTACTTCTCAGGGCGAACACTGAAGCTTTCTTT. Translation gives CASVLLRANTEAFF.

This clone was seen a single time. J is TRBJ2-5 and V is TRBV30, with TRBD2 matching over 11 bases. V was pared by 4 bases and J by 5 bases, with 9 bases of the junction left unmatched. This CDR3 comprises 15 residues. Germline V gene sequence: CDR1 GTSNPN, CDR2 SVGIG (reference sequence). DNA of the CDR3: TGTGCCTGGACCCGTAGCGGGGGGGCCCAGGAGACCCAGTACTTC. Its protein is CAWTRSGGAQETQYF.

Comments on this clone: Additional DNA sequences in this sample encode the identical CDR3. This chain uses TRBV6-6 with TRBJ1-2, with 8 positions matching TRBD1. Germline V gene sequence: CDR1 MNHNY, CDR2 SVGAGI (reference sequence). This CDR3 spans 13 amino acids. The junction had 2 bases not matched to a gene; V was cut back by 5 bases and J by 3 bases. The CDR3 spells CASSPTGDYGYTF. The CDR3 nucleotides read TGTGCCAGCAGTCCGACAGGGGACTATGGCTACACCTTC.

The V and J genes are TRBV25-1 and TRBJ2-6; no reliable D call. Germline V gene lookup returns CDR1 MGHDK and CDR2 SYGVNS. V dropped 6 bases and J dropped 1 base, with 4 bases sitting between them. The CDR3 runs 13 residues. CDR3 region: CASSPSGANVLTF. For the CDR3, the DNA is TGTGCCAGCAGCCCTTCTGGGGCCAACGTCCTGACTTTC.

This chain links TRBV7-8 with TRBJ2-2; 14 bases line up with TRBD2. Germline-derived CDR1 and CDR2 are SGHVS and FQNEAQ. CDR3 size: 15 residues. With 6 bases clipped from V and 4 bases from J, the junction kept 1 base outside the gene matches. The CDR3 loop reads CASRGLAGATGELFF. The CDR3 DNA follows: TGTGCCAGCAGGGGACTAGCGGGAGCCACCGGGGAGCTGTTTTTT.

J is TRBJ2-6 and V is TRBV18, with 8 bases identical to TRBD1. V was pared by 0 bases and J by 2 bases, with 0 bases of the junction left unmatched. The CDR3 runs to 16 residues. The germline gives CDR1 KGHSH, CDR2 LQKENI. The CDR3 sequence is CASSPPQGAGANVLTF. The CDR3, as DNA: TGTGCCAGCTCACCACCACAGGGGGCTGGGGCCAACGTCCTGACTTTC.

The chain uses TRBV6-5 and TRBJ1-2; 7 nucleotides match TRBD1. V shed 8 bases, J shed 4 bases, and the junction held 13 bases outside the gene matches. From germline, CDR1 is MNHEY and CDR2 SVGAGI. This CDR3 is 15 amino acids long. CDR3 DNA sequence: TGTGCCAGCTTGGGGCAACAGGGGCCTGGCTATGGCTACACCTTC. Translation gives CASLGQQGPGYGYTF.

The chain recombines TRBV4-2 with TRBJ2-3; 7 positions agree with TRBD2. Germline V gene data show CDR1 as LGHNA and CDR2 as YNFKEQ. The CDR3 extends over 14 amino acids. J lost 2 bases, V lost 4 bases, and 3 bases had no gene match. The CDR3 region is CASSLGTNTDTQYF. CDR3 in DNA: TGTGCCAGCAGCCTAGGGACTAACACAGATACGCAGTATTTT.

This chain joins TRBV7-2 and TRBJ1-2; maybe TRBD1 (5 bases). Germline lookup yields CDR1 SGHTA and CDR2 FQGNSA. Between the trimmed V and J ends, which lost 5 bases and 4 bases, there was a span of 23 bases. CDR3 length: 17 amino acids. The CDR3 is CASSNQKAGGDAYGYTF. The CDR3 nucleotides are TGTGCCAGCAGCAATCAGAAGGCGGGGGGAGATGCCTATGGCTACACCTTC.

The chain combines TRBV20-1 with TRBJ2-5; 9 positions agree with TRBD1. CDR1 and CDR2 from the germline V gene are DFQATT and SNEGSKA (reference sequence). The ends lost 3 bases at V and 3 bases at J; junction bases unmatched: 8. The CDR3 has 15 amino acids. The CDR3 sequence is CSASIQGTGKETQYF. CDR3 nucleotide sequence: TGCAGTGCTAGTATTCAGGGGACAGGGAAAGAGACCCAGTACTTC.

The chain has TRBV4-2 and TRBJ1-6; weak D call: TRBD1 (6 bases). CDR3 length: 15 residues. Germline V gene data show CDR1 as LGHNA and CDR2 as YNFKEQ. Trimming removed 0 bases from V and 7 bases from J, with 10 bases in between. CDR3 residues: CASSQEVQGNSPLHF. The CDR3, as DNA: TGTGCCAGCAGCCAAGAGGTGCAGGGGAATTCACCCCTCCACTTT.

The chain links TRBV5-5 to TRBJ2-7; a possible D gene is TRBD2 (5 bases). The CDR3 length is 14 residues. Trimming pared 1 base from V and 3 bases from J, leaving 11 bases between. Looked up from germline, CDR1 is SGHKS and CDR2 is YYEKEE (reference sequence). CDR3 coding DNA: TGTGCCAGCAGCTTGCTGCGAGAGGGCTACGAGCAGTACTTC. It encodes CASSLLREGYEQYF.